This note documents a single T cell receptor (beta chain) sequence. No antigen is known for it. Base qualities are missing; no much larger clone stands one base away. The data derive from a study of radiation and T cells in renal cell carcinoma (dated by TCRdb to 2020 to 2021). For the wider study: The samples were drawn from a clinical trial, where primary renal cell carcinomas were treated with 15 Gy of stereotactic body radiation therapy and then removed by nephrectomy 4 weeks afterward. In total, about 53 samples, comprising around 25 tumors and approximately 27 peripheral blood samples, were subjected to TCR beta sequencing. Across all 50 or so samples, under 5,000,000 unique CDR3 nucleotide sequences encoding some 2.6 million unique CDR3 amino acid sequences were identified.

Findings and caveats that apply to the study as a whole: With a single-armed trial design, the study had no way to address how radiation dose or scheduling affects the TCR repertoire. No pretreatment tumor biopsies were available, so the baseline intratumoral presence of clonotypes could not be determined. Blood repertoire dynamics were not followed beyond 4 weeks after treatment. In blood, the top tumor clonotypes increased between baseline and 2 weeks post-radiation and then shrank by 4 weeks, which suggests that tumor-resident clones expanded only transiently.

The immunoSEQ kit was used, according to the manufacturer's recommendations, to generate TCR beta libraries from genomic DNA. To prepare libraries, a first multiplex PCR with proprietary primers was run, followed by a second PCR that added unique barcodes, and a bead cleanup was done after each round. Each sample batch included a kit-provided positive control reaction and a negative control reaction. The final libraries were assessed on an Agilent 4200 TapeStation D1000 ScreenTape, pooled by volume, and quantified by qPCR. Sequencing was performed on an Illumina NextSeq500 using a MidOutput 150-cycle cartridge, with 156 Read1 cycles, 15 Index1 cycles, and the kit custom primers. The pooled library was loaded at 1.0 pM, with a roughly 20% PhiX control spiked in. Per the source publication's procedure: Vendor-processed data were analyzed in R, with a clonotype defined as all T cells sharing the same CDR3 nucleotide sequence. For clone abundance analyses, frequencies were normalized to the 10,000 most abundant clones in each sample. Public T cell clones, which averaged fewer than five per sample, were removed prior to analysis. An abundance difference of at least 32-fold between compartments was the criterion for calling clonotypes tumor-enriched or baseline blood-enriched. Clonotypes expanded or contracted between blood time points were identified with a beta-binomial differential abundance model. Tumor-blood repertoire similarity was measured with the Baroni-Urbani and Buser coefficient, and group comparisons used two-tailed Wilcoxon tests in R. TCRdb carries this immuneACCESS record with in-frame sequences only. Its versions omit some clonotypes, under half of them owing to an unresolved V gene in the studies checked, with the rest unexplained. The V and J calls and clone size come from that table; D and trimming were worked out from the DNA. The sample table records about 150,000 clones; about 87% of these occur just once. The ten largest clones represent around 4.1% of the sample.

The time point label for this specimen denotes: baseline pretreatment blood. The treatment or condition label for this specimen denotes: 15 Gy SBRT to primary tumor, nephrectomy 4 weeks later. To follow tumor-enriched clonotypes, peripheral blood was collected serially from radiation-treated patients at baseline and again at 2 weeks and 4 weeks after SBRT. Every patient had renal cell carcinoma of clear cell pathology. Genomic DNA for TCR sequencing was prepared using the QIAamp DNA Blood Mini Kit (Qiagen). The analyses included just those samples that passed every quality control check. Its CDR3 holds 14 amino acids, cysteine through phenylalanine. Only the CDR3 region is kept as DNA, spanning 42 bases read in frame from base 1. V ends up 7 bases short and J 4 bases short, with an unmatched junction base count of 4. The germline V gene specifies SGHRS as CDR1 and YFSETQ as CDR2.

The chain links TRBV5-1 with TRBJ1-6, with 8 middle bases fitting TRBD1. The sequence was obtained from a woman in her seventies with renal cell carcinoma. Material: blood, obtained from a patient whose treatment included radiotherapy and nephrectomy. The nucleotides read TGCGCCAGCCGACAGGGGACTTATAATTCACCCCTCCACTTT. It encodes CASRQGTYNSPLHF.